This T cell receptor beta chain was found in a study of blood T cell repertoires in COVID-19. Study background: T cells, B-cell-depleted T cells, or PBMCs supplied cDNA or gDNA.

Sequenced by immunoSEQ multiplex PCR; TCRdb stores in-frame clones only, minus some. This table holds 250,000 to 350,000 clones, over 75% found once. Germline CDR1 LNHDA, CDR2 SQIVND (reference sequence). The CDR3 consists of 18 residues. V was pared by 0 bases and J by 9 bases, with 26 bases between. This receptor was taken from a woman aged 30 to 39 who had recovered from COVID-19. The chain has TRBV19 and TRBJ1-1; D perhaps matches TRBD1 (6 bases). Material: PBMCs or T cells enriched from blood (not recorded which). The CDR3 here is CASSIDLFDATAGQQAFF. The CDR3 DNA sequence: TGTGCCAGTAGTATAGATCTATTTGACGCCACTGCTGGACAGCAAGCTTTCTTT. Filled out from reference TRBV19 and TRBJ1-1, the complete variable domain reads DGGITQSPKYLFRKEGQNVTLSCEQNLNHDAMYWYRQDPGQGLRLIYYSQIVNDFQKGDIAEGYSVSREKKESFPLTVTSAQKNPTAFYLCASSIDLFDATAGQQAFFGQGTRLTVV.